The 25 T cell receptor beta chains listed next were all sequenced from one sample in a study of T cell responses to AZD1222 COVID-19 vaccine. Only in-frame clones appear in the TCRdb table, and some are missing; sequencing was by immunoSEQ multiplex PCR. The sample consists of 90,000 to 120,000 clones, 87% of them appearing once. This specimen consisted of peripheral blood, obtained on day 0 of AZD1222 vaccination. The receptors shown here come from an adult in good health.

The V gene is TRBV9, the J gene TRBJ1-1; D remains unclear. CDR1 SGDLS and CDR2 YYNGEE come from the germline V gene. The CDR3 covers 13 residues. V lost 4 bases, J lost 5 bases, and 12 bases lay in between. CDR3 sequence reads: CASSTAPRTEAFF. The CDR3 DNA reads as TGTGCCAGCAGCACGGCCCCAAGGACTGAAGCTTTCTTT.

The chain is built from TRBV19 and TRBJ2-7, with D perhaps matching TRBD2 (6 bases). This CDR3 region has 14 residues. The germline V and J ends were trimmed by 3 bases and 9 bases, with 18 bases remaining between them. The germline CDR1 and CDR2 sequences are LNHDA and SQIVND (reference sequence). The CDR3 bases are TGTGCCAGTAGTATCCGGGACCATCCGGGAGCGCAGTACTTC. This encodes CASSIRDHPGAQYF.

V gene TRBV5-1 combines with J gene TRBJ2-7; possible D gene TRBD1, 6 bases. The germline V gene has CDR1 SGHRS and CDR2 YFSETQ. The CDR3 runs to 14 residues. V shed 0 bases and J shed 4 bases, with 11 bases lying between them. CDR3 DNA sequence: TGCGCCAGCAGCTTGGGTGTCAGGGGTTACGAGCAGTACTTC. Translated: CASSLGVRGYEQYF.

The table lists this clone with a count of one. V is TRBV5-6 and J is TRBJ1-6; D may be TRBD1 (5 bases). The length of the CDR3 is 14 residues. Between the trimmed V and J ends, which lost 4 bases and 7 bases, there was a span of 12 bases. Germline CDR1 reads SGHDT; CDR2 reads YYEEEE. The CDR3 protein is CASSPDGGNSPLHF. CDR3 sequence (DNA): TGTGCCAGCAGCCCGGACGGGGGAAATTCACCCCTCCACTTT.

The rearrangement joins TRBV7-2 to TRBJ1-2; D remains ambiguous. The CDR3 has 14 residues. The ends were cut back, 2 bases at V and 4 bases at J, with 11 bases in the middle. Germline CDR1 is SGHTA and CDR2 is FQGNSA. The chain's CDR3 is CASSLFSALYGYTF. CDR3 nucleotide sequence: TGTGCCAGCAGCTTATTTTCAGCTCTCTATGGCTACACCTTC.

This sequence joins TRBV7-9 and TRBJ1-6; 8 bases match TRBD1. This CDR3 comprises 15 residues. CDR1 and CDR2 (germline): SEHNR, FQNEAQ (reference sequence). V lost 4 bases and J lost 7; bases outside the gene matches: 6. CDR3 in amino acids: CASSSGGAGNSPLHF. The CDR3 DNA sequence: TGTGCCAGCAGCTCAGGGGGCGCGGGGAATTCACCCCTCCACTTT.

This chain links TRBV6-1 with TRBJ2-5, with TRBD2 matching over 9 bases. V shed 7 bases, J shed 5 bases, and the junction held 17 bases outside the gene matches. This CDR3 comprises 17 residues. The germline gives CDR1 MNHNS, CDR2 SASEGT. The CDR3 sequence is CASIEGFSSGSGETQYF. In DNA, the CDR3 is TGTGCCAGCATTGAGGGTTTTAGTAGCGGGAGTGGGGAGACCCAGTACTTC.

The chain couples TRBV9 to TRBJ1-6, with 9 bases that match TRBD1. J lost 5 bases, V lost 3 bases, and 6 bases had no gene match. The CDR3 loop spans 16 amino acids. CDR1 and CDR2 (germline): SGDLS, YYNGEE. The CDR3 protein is CASSETGGRNNSPLHF. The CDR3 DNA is TGTGCCAGCAGCGAAACAGGGGGCCGGAATAATTCACCCCTCCACTTT.

CDR3 region: CASSHRAVSGNTIYF. Here the CDR3 DNA reads TGTGCCAGCAGTCACCGGGCAGTTTCTGGAAACACCATATATTTT. The chain has TRBV7-9 and TRBJ1-3; D ambiguous. The V gene lost 6 bases and the J gene lost 1 base, with 13 bases spanning the gap. The CDR3 is made up of 15 amino acids. CDR1 SEHNR and CDR2 FQNEAQ come from the germline V gene (reference sequence).

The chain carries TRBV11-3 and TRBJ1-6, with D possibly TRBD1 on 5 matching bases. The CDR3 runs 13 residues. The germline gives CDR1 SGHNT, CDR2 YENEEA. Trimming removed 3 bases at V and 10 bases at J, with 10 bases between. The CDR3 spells CASSFDSESPLHF. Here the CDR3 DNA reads TGTGCCAGCAGCTTCGACAGTGAATCACCCCTCCACTTT.

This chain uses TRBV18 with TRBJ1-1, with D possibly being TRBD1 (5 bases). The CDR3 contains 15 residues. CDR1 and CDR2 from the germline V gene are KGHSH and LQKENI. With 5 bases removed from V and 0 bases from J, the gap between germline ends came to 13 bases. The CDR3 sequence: CASSIGGSMNTEAFF. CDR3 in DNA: TGTGCCAGCTCAATCGGGGGAAGCATGAACACTGAAGCTTTCTTT.

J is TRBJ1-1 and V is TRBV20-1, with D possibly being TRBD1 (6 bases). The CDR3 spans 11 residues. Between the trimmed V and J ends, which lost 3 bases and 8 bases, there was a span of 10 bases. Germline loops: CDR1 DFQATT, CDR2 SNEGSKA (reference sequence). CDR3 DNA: TGCAGTGCTAGTGAGGGGGACGAAGCTTTCTTT. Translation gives CSASEGDEAFF.

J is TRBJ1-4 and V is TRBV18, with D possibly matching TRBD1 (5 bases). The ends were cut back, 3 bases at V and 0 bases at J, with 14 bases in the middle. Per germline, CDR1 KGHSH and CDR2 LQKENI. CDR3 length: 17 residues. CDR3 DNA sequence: TGTGCCAGCTCACCCACAGGCCCGGGGGCAACTAATGAAAAACTGTTTTTT. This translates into CASSPTGPGATNEKLFF.

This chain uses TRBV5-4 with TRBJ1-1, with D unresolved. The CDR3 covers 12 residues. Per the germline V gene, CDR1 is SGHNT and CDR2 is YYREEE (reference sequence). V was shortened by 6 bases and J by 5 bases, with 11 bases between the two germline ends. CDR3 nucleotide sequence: TGTGCCAGCAAAGGGTTACGAACTGAAGCTTTCTTT. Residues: CASKGLRTEAFF.

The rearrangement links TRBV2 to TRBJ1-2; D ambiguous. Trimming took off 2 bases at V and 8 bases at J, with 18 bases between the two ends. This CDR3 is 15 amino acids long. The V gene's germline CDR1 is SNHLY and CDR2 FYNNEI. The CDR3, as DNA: TGTGCCAGCAGTGAAAGGCCAGGTGAATTTGGAGGCTACACCTTC. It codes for CASSERPGEFGGYTF.

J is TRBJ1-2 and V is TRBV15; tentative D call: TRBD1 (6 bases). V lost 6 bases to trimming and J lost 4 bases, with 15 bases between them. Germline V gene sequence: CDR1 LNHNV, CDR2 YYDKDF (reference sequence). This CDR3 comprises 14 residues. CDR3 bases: TGTGCCACCAGTCTCGGGGGCGACTTCTATGGCTACACCTTC. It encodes CATSLGGDFYGYTF.

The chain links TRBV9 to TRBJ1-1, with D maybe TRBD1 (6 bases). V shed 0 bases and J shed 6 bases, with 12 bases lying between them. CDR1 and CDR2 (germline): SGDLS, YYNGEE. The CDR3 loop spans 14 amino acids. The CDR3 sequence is CASSVELGASEAFF. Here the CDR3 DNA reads TGTGCCAGCAGCGTAGAATTGGGGGCCTCTGAAGCTTTCTTT.

CDR3 sequence reads: CASSARATGASGNEQFF. CDR3 in DNA: TGTGCCAGCAGCGCACGGGCCACGGGGGCGAGTGGGAATGAGCAGTTCTTC. The J gene is TRBJ2-1, the V gene TRBV5-4, with D perhaps assigned TRBD1 or TRBD2 (6 bases each). This CDR3 contains 17 residues. Germline lookup yields CDR1 SGHNT and CDR2 YYREEE (reference sequence). V lost 4 bases, J lost 7 bases, and 24 bases lay in between.

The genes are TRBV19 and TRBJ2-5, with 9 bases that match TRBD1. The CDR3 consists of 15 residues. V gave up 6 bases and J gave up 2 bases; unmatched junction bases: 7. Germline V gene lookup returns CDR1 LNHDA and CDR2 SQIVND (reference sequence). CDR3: CASRTGTGFQETQYF. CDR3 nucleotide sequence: TGTGCCAGTAGAACCGGGACAGGGTTTCAAGAGACCCAGTACTTC.

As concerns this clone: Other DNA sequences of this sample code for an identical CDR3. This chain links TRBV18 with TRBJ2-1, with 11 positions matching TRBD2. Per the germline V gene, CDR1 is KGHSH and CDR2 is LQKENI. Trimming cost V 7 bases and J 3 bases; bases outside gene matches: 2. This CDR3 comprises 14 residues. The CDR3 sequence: CASFGLAGYNEQFF. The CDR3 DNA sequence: TGTGCCAGCTTCGGACTAGCGGGCTACAATGAGCAGTTCTTC.

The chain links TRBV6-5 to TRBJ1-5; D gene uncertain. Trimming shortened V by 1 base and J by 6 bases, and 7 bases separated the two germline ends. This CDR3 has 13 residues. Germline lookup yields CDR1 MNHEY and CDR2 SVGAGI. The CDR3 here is CASSYWVGQPQHF. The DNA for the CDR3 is TGTGCCAGCAGTTACTGGGTCGGTCAGCCCCAGCATTTT.

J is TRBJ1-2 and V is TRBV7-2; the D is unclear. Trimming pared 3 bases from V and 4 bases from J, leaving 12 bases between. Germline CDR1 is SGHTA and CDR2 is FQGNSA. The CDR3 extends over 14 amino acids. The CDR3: CASSFPRQSYGYTF. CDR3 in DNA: TGTGCCAGCAGCTTCCCCCGCCAGTCCTATGGCTACACCTTC.

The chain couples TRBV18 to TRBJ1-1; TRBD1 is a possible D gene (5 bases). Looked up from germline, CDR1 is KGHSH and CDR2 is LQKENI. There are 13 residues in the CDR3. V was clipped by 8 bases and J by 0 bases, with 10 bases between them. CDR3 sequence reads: CASMTEMNTEAFF. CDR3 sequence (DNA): TGTGCCAGCATGACAGAAATGAACACTGAAGCTTTCTTT.

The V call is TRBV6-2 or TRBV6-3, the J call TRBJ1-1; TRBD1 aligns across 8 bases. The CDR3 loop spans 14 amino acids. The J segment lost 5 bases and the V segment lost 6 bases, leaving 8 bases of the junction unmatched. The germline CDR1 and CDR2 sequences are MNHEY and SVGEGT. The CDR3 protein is CASSFGQGDTEAFF. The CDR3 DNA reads TGTGCCAGCAGCTTCGGACAGGGAGATACTGAAGCTTTCTTT.

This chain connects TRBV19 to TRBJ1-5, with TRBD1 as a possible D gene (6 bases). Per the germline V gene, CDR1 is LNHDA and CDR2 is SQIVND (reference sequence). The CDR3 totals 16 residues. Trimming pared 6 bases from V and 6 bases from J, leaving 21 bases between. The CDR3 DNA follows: TGTGCCAGTAGGGGGAACATAAACAGGGTTGGTCAGCCCCAGCATTTT. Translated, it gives CASRGNINRVGQPQHF.